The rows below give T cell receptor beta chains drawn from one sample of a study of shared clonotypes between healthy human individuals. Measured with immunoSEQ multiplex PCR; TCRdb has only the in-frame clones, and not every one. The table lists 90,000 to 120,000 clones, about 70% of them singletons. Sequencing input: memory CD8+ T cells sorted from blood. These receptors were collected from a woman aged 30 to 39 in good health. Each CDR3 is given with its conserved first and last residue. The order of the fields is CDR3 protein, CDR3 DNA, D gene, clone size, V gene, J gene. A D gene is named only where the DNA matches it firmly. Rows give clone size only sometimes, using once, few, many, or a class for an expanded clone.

CASSLVPGVGSDTQYF	TGCGCCAGCAGCTTGGTACCGGGAGTCGGGTCAGATACGCAGTATTTT	-	-	TRBV5-1	TRBJ2-3
CASSESGGDYVEQYF	TGCGCCAGCAGTGAGTCGGGCGGGGACTACGTGGAGCAGTACTTC	TRBD2	-	TRBV10-1	TRBJ2-5
CAITPTAWRDEQFF	TGTGCCATCACCCCGACGGCCTGGAGGGATGAGCAGTTCTTC	-	-	TRBV10-3	TRBJ2-1
CASSEYGGTTDTQYF	TGTGCCAGCAGTGAATATGGGGGCACCACAGATACGCAGTATTTT	-	medium-sized	TRBV6-1	TRBJ2-3
CASSLEAQETQYF	TGTGCCAGCAGCTTGGAAGCTCAAGAGACCCAGTACTTC	-	-	TRBV5-4	TRBJ2-5
CASSFPWAMNTEAFF	TGTGCCAGCAGCTTTCCCTGGGCTATGAACACTGAAGCTTTCTTT	-	many	TRBV5-8	TRBJ1-1
CASSPRPAAGTEAFF	TGTGCCAGCAGCCCAAGACCCGCAGCGGGCACTGAAGCTTTCTTT	-	-	TRBV7-8	TRBJ1-1
CASSPPAVPFEQYF	TGTGCCAGCAGTCCCCCAGCGGTCCCTTTTGAGCAGTACTTC	-	-	TRBV28	TRBJ2-7
CASSQDNNYGYTF	TGCGCCAGCAGCCAGGACAATAACTATGGCTACACCTTC	-	-	TRBV5-1	TRBJ1-2
CASRGDPYEQYF	TGTGCCAGCAGGGGGGACCCCTACGAGCAGTACTTC	-	-	TRBV28	TRBJ2-7
CASSSPRAVGYTF	TGTGCCAGCAGCTCCCCGAGAGCGGTAGGCTACACCTTC	-	-	TRBV5-5	TRBJ1-2
CASSMWVYEKLFF	TGTGCCAGTAGTATGTGGGTGTATGAAAAACTGTTTTTT	-	few	TRBV19	TRBJ1-4
CTSSREGLCRANVLTF	TGCACCAGCAGCAGGGAGGGTTTGTGTCGGGCCAACGTCCTGACTTTC	-	-	TRBV1	TRBJ2-6
CASGPADSGNEQFF	TGTGCCAGCGGACCGGCGGACAGTGGCAATGAGCAGTTCTTC	-	-	TRBV25-1	TRBJ2-1
CASSSEPNQPQHF	TGTGCCAGCAGCTCGGAGCCGAATCAGCCCCAGCATTTT	-	-	TRBV7-8	TRBJ1-5
CASSIPGSQSYEQYF	TGTGCCAGCAGCATTCCTGGGTCGCAATCCTACGAGCAGTACTTC	-	-	TRBV7-3	TRBJ2-7
CASSRDVGVDEQYF	TGTGCCAGCAGCCGGGACGTGGGCGTAGACGAGCAGTACTTC	-	-	TRBV7-9	TRBJ2-7
CASRTGTSGSSTDTQYF	TGCGCCAGCAGAACTGGGACTAGCGGGAGTAGCACAGATACGCAGTATTTT	TRBD2	few	TRBV5-1	TRBJ2-3
CASSIDGLDGANVLTF	TGTGCCAGTAGTATTGACGGCCTTGATGGGGCCAACGTCCTGACTTTC	-	-	TRBV19	TRBJ2-6
CASRPIAGLSYNEQFF	TGTGCCAGCAGGCCGATAGCGGGACTGTCCTACAATGAGCAGTTCTTC	TRBD2	-	TRBV28	TRBJ2-1
CASSLTSGTVQETQYF	TGTGCCAGCAGTTTGACTAGCGGGACGGTCCAAGAGACCCAGTACTTC	TRBD2	-	TRBV28	TRBJ2-5